This T cell receptor (beta chain) was recorded in a study of spatial heterogeneity in lung cancer. Study-wide context: A unique TCR and UMI combination showed up more than ten times in raw reads, on average. Findings and caveats of the study: Ubiquitous expanded TCR counts tracked ubiquitous nonsynonymous mutations; regional expanded TCR counts tracked regional nonsynonymous mutations. Mutation tallies in tumors tracked expanded intratumoral alpha and beta TCR counts.

Using its own MiXCR run on the 5' RACE reads, TCRdb lists one record per CDR3 protein. The table lists about 27,000 distinct CDR3 sequences, 7.1% of them singletons. Documented time point: sample taken at primary tumor resection. Samples were donated by 72 untreated early-stage non-small cell lung cancer patients. In germline, CDR1 is MDHEN, CDR2 SYDVKM. V was cut by 2 bases and J by 7 bases, with 9 bases left in between. The CDR3 spans 12 residues. As concerns this clonotype: Its antigen remains unknown.

J is TRBJ2-7 and V is TRBV28, with D hard to call. The source material was lung tumor tissue, sampled at surgery. This clonotype originated in a male donor with early-stage non-small cell lung cancer. This chain's CDR3 is CASSLTRLEQYF. CDR3 in DNA: TGTGCCAGCAGTTTAACCCGCCTTGAGCAGTACTTC.